The text below deals with one T cell receptor (beta chain). The sample is drawn from a study of blood T cell repertoires in COVID-19. Study-wide background: Some COVID-19 samples were acute and others convalescent; all came from the United States, Italy and Spain. T cells, B-cell-depleted T cells, or PBMCs provided the cDNA or gDNA that served as material.

Original handling: Amplification from reference gene primers served as the basis for estimated nucleated cell counts. Repertoires were generated with immunoSEQ multiplex PCR, while TCRdb's copy carries only in-frame clones and drops some. V and J calls and clone size are copied from that table; D and trimming were computed from the DNA. This sample has 35,000 to 45,000 clones, with almost 90% found just once. The CDR3 is 16 residues long. Germline V lookup: CDR1 MNHNS, CDR2 SASEGT. The trim removed 1 base at V and 4 bases at J, leaving 7 bases unmatched. The sequence was collected from a man between 45 and 60 years old with active COVID-19. Sequencing was carried out using peripheral blood. This sequence joins TRBV6-1 and TRBJ2-7; 10 bases align to TRBD2. CDR3 loop: CASSEDSGGAFYEQYF. As DNA, the CDR3 is TGTGCCAGCAGTGAAGACAGCGGGGGGGCCTTTTACGAGCAGTACTTC.